Detailed here is one T cell receptor (beta chain). Its specific antigen is unknown. Base qualities are missing; no much larger clone stands one base away. The library was produced with the immunoSEQ multiplex PCR assay. RNA was extracted from all samples and reverse transcribed into cDNA, which served as template for TCR sequencing. First-strand cDNA was synthesized using SuperScript III with a 2:1 mix of oligo-dT and random hexamers. A synthetic immune receptor repertoire was used to assess amplification bias, and residual bias was removed computationally. In the original analysis: Raw reads were preprocessed for error removal, and CDR3 was defined according to IMGT conventions as running from the conserved cysteine to phenylalanine. Clonality was computed as 1 minus the Shannon entropy, with the entropy normalized by log2 of the number of productive unique TCRs. CD4 or CD8 identity of scalp clones was inferred by cross-referencing scalp TCRbeta sequences with sorted blood CD4 and CD8 repertoires. The source is immuneACCESS, and TCRdb retained only in-frame sequences with V and J called. Part of the clones is not carried over; for the studies checked, unresolved V genes explain less than half of this, and the remainder is unexplained. D and trimming come from the DNA, and the V and J calls and clone size come from that table. This sample holds roughly 250,000 clones; 65% to 70% were observed only once. The ten largest clones represent more than 0.95% of the sample.

The sample's time point label, in plain terms: baseline before oral tofacitinib. Lesional scalp punch biopsies and peripheral blood were obtained from alopecia areata patients. PBMCs were isolated by density centrifugation and stained for CD3, CD4 and CD8, after which CD4+ and CD8+ T cells were sorted on a FACSAria. Trimming removed 8 bases from V and 5 bases from J; the gene matches leave 6 bases unexplained. The CDR3, cysteine through phenylalanine, is 12 amino acids long. Here the CDR3 DNA is all that survives: 36 bases in frame from base 1. CDR1 GTSNPN and CDR2 SVGIG were looked up in the germline V gene (reference sequence). This sample is part of a study of CD8+ T cells in alopecia areata (dated by TCRdb to the late 2010s). A note on the overall study: Treated patients were enrolled in an open-label pilot trial of oral tofacitinib at 5 to 10 mg twice daily for moderate-to-severe alopecia areata. TCRbeta CDR3 regions were amplified by immunoSEQ multiplex PCR using 35 Vbeta forward and 13 Jbeta reverse primers. High-throughput TCRbeta sequencing was used to examine T cell clonal expansion in alopecia areata in both the C3H/HeJ mouse model and human patients. Scalp tissue and sorted CD4+ and CD8+ peripheral blood T cells from patchy and totalis/universalis alopecia areata patients and from healthy controls were covered by human TCRbeta sequencing. RNA was extracted with the PAXgene miRNA kit for fixed scalp, the miRNeasy kit for PBMCs, and the RNeasy kit for mouse skin. Biopsies were taken from tofacitinib-treated patients at baseline and again at 4 and 24 weeks into treatment, and several of those patients also had a later scalp biopsy. Patients stayed on tofacitinib for 6 to 18 months and then had 6 months of follow-up off drug so that delayed response and recurrence could be assessed. Clonality in the scalp was compared among normal scalp (n=4), patchy alopecia areata scalp (n=8), and alopecia totalis/universalis scalp (n=8). The paper as a whole reports these results and caveats: Shared TCR sequences between patients were less evident than in mice, which may be partly attributable to HLA diversity in the patient population. Compared with normal scalp, lesional scalp had higher clonality and more expanded CD8+ clones, particularly in alopecia totalis/universalis, a pattern that suggests antigenic drive. Unlike mouse skin, where gammadelta T cells dominate, normal human skin contains resident alphabeta T cells that get sequenced too, which complicates analysis of the scalp TCR repertoire.

Rearrangement joined TRBV30 to TRBJ2-1, with 7 bases in between that match TRBD2. Sequences were derived from CD4+ T cells sorted from blood, sampled at week 0. This TCR was sampled from a human donor with alopecia areata. The bases are TGTGCCCACCAACGGGGGGACAATGAGCAGTTCTTC. Its protein reads: CAHQRGDNEQFF.